In its sample, the clone carrying this TCR beta chain was seen many times. The target antigen is unknown. CDR3 length equals 14 residues. Germline-derived CDR1 and CDR2 are MDHEN and SYDVKM. Trimming stripped 2 bases from V and 2 bases from J, with 9 bases between. The data were obtained in a study of T cell repertoires in cytomegalovirus infection. Study details: The public TCR beta signatures pointed to both CMV infection and matching HLA type.

The study, taken as a whole, reports: Ex vivo, HLA-C-restricted CMV-specific TCR beta clonotypes prevailed over the rest of the response.

TCRdb analysed the reads with MiXCR anew, one entry per CDR3 protein. The sample yields more than 500,000 distinct CDR3 sequences, about 17% seen once. This sequence originates from a human donor in good health (CMV status not recorded). Some clones in this sample may be carry-over from other donors' samples. The chain combines TRBV28 with TRBJ2-5; D possibly matches TRBD1 or TRBD2 (5 bases each). Material: CD8+ T cells from PBMCs. The CDR3 DNA reads TGTGCCAGCAGTTTAGGGGACCTTCAAGAGACCCAGTACTTC. The encoded protein is CASSLGDLQETQYF.